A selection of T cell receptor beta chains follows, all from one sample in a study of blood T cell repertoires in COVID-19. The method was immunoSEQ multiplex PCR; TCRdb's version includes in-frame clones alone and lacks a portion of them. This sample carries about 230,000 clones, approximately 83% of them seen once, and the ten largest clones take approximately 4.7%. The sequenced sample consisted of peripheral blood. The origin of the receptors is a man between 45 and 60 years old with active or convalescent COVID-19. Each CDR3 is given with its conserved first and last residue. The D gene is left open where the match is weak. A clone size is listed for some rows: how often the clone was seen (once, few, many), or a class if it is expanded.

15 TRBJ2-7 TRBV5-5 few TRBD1 TGTGCCAGCAGCGGCCGGGACAGGGTCTATCACGAGCAGTACTTC CASSGRDRVYHEQYF
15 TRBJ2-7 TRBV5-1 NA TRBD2 TGCGCCAGCAGCTTGGAAACCCTAGCGGGGGCCGAGCAGTACTTC CASSLETLAGAEQYF
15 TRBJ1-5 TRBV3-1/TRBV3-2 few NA TGTGCCAGCAGCCAAGATCCGGGAGGAGGACAGCCCCAGCATTTT CASSQDPGGGQPQHF
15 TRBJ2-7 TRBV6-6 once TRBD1 TGTGCCAGCAGAAGAGACCGGGACAGGATCTACGAGCAGTACTTC CASRRDRDRIYEQYF
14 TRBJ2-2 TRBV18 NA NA TGTGCCAGCTCACCACTTCAGGGGACCGGGGAGCTGTTTTTT CASSPLQGTGELFF
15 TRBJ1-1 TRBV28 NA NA TGTGCCAGCAGTTTACCCCAGGGAATGAACACTGAAGCTTTCTTT CASSLPQGMNTEAFF
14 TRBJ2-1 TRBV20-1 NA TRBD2 TGCAGTGCTAGTACTAGCGGGGTACGAGATGAGCAGTTCTTC CSASTSGVRDEQFF
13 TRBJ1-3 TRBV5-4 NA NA TGTGCCAGCAGCTTGCCCGTGGGAGACACCATATATTTT CASSLPVGDTIYF
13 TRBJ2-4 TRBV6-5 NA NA TGTGCCAGCACTCCGGGATTGGGAAACATTCAGTACTTC CASTPGLGNIQYF
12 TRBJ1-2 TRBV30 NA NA TGTGCCTGGGGGACGACGAGGGTCAGCTACACCTTC CAWGTTRVSYTF